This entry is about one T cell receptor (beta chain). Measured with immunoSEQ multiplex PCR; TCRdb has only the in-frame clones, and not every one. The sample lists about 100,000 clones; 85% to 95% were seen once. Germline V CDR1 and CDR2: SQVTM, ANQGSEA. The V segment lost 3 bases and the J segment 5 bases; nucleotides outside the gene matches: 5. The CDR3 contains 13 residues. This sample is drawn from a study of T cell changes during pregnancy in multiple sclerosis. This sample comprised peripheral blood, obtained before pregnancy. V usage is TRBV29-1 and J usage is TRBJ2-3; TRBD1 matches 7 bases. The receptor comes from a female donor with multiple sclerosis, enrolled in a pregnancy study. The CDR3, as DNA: TGCAGCGTTGAGTCGAACAGGGGAGATACGCAGTATTTT. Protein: CSVESNRGDTQYF.